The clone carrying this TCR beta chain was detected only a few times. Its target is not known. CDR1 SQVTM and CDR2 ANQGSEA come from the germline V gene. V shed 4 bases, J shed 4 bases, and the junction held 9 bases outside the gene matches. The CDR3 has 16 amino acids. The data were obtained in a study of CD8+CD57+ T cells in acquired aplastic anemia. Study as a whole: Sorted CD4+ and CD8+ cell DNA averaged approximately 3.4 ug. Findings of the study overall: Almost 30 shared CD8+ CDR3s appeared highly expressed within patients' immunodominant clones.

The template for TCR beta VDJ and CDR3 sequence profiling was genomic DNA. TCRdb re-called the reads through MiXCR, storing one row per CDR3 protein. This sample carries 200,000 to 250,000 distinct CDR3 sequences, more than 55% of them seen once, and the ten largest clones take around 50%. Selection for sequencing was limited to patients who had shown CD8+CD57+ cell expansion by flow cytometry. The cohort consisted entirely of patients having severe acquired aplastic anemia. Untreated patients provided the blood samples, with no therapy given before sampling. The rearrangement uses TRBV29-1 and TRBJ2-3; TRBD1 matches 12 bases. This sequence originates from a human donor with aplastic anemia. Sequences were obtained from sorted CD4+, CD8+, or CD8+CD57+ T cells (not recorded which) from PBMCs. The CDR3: CSVGDRGLGSPDTQYF. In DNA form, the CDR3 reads TGCAGCGTTGGGGACAGGGGGCTGGGGTCCCCAGATACGCAGTATTTT.